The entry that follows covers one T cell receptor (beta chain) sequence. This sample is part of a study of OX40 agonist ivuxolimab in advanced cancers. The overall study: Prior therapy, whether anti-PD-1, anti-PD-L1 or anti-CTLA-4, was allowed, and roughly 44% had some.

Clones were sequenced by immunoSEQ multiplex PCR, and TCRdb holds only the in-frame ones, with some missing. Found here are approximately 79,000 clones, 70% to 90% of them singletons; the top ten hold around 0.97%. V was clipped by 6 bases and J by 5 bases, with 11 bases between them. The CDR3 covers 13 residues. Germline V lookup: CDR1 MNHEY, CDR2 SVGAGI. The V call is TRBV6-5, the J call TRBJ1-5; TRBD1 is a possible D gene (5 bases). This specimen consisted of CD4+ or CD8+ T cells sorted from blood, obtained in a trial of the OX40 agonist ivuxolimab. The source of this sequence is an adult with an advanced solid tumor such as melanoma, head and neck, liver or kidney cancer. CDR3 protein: CASRGQVYQPQHF. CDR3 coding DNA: TGTGCCAGCAGGGGGCAGGTTTATCAGCCCCAGCATTTT.